The 25 T cell receptor beta chains reported below all come from one sample, sequenced in a study of identical twins. TCRdb reprocessed the 5' RACE reads via MiXCR and lists one record per CDR3 protein. Of hundreds of thousands of distinct CDR3 sequences in the sample, around a sixth were seen once. This sample was shared with a second study, whose subject was T cells expressing NK-cell markers.

The specimen sequenced was PBMCs. The receptors here all came from a woman under 30 in good health.

The rearrangement links TRBV10-3 to TRBJ2-4, with TRBD2 as a possible D gene (6 bases). CDR3 size: 17 residues. Deletions cut 0 bases from V and 3 bases from J, with 15 bases between. Germline CDR1 ENHRY, CDR2 SYGVKD. The DNA of the CDR3 is TGTGCCATCAGTGAGTCTGGACGGGAGAGGGGCAAAAACATTCAGTACTTC. Amino acids: CAISESGRERGKNIQYF.

This chain uses TRBV6-5 with TRBJ2-3, with a weak D call TRBD1 (7 bases). V lost 2 bases, J lost 2 bases, and 11 bases lay in between. The CDR3 consists of 15 residues. The germline gives CDR1 MNHEY, CDR2 SVGAGI. The CDR3 protein is CASSYRGTVTDTQYF. In nucleotides, the CDR3 is TGTGCCAGCAGTTACCGCGGGACAGTCACAGATACGCAGTATTTT.

This clonotype was observed a handful of times. This rearrangement joins TRBV4-2 to TRBJ2-7; D may be TRBD2 (7 bases). Per germline, CDR1 LGHNA and CDR2 YNFKEQ. CDR3 length: 17 amino acids. Trimming took 1 base from V and 5 from J, leaving 21 bases between them. The CDR3 spells CASSQAGSLTGGHEQYF. Written as DNA, the CDR3 is TGTGCCAGCAGCCAAGCCGGTTCCCTTACGGGGGGCCACGAGCAGTACTTC.

This rearrangement joins TRBV6-1 to TRBJ2-2, with 15 bases lining up with TRBD2. This CDR3 is 17 amino acids long. CDR1 is MNHNS, CDR2 SASEGT, per germline. V shed 5 bases, J shed 4 bases, and the junction held 5 bases outside the gene matches. The CDR3 DNA is TGTGCCAGCAGTACGGGACTAGCGGGGGGAAGCACCGGGGAGCTGTTTTTT. It specifies CASSTGLAGGSTGELFF.

This clonotype was seen a handful of times. The chain has TRBV3-1 and TRBJ2-7; tentatively, D is TRBD2 (6 bases). V lost 4 bases to trimming and J lost 0 bases, with 10 bases between them. Per germline, CDR1 LGHDT and CDR2 YNNKEL (reference sequence). This CDR3 has 14 amino acids. Here the CDR3 DNA reads TGTGCCAGCAGCCCCTTCGGGGGCTCCTACGAGCAGTACTTC. It encodes CASSPFGGSYEQYF.

The chain combines TRBV11-1 with TRBJ2-2; 13 bases line up with TRBD2. V dropped 7 bases and J dropped 6; count of bases not matched to a gene: 14. The CDR3 runs to 18 residues. Germline V gene sequence: CDR1 SGHAT, CDR2 FQDESV (reference sequence). The CDR3 spells CASKWRLAGGRGSGELFF. The CDR3 region has the DNA TGTGCCAGCAAATGGAGACTAGCGGGGGGACGCGGGTCCGGGGAGCTGTTTTTT. Full variable domain (missing parts from reference TRBV11-1 and TRBJ2-2): EAEVAQSPRYKITEKSQAVAFWCDPISGHATLYWYRQILGQGPELLVQFQDESVVDDSQLPKDRFSAERLKGVDSTLKIQPAELGDSAMYLCASKWRLAGGRGSGELFFGEGSRLTVL.

This clonotype was counted between two and nine times. The V gene is TRBV29-1, the J gene TRBJ1-1; D is unclear. CDR3 length: 15 amino acids. Germline V lookup: CDR1 SQVTM, CDR2 ANQGSEA. Trimming stripped 2 bases from V and 1 base from J, with 14 bases between. CDR3 DNA: TGCAGCGTTGAAAGTTTGGTTAGGGAGAACACTGAAGCTTTCTTT. Protein: CSVESLVRENTEAFF. The full variable domain, its missing parts supplied by reference TRBV29-1 and TRBJ1-1, is SAVISQKPSRDICQRGTSLTIQCQVDSQVTMMFWYRQQPGQSLTLIATANQGSEATYESGFVIDKFPISRPNLTFSTLTVSNMSPEDSSIYLCSVESLVRENTEAFFGQGTRLTVV.

This clonotype was observed once. The rearrangement joins TRBV9 to TRBJ2-2; 9 bases map to TRBD2. The V gene's germline CDR1 is SGDLS and CDR2 YYNGEE. There are 15 residues in the CDR3. Germline trimming cut 2 bases from V and 7 bases from J; bases unmatched to any gene: 6. The CDR3 region has the DNA TGTGCCAGCAGCGTCCGCGGGGGGGCAATCGGGGAGCTGTTTTTT. It encodes CASSVRGGAIGELFF.

V usage is TRBV7-9 and J usage is TRBJ2-7, with TRBD1 as a possible D gene (6 bases). Trimming removed 6 bases at V and 4 bases at J, with 19 bases between. Per germline, CDR1 SEHNR and CDR2 FQNEAQ (reference sequence). This CDR3 contains 15 residues. The DNA for the CDR3 is TGTGCCAGCAGTTCGGACAGAATTCTCAATTACGAGCAGTACTTC. Translated, it gives CASSSDRILNYEQYF.

The V call is TRBV12-3 or TRBV12-4, the J call TRBJ2-7; 7 nucleotides match TRBD2. The CDR3 length is 15 residues. The J segment lost 3 bases and the V segment lost 6 bases, leaving 11 bases of the junction unmatched. The CDR3 DNA sequence: TGTGCCAGCAGCTCCGGGACTACCAGAGTCTACGAGCAGTACTTC. Translated: CASSSGTTRVYEQYF.

The rearrangement uses TRBV27 and TRBJ2-6, with D maybe TRBD2 (5 bases). The CDR3 contains 15 residues. The germline V gene encodes CDR1 MNHEY and CDR2 SMNVEV (reference sequence). V lost 0 bases and J 3 bases, leaving 6 bases between the germline ends. DNA for the CDR3: TGTGCCAGCAGTTTATCGAGGGTTGGGGCCAACGTCCTGACTTTC. This codes for CASSLSRVGANVLTF. Using reference TRBV27 and TRBJ2-6 for the parts outside the CDR3, the full variable domain is EAQVTQNPRYLITVTGKKLTVTCSQNMNHEYMSWYRQDPGLGLRQIYYSMNVEVTDKGDVPEGYKVSRKEKRNFPLILESPSPNQTSLYFCASSLSRVGANVLTFGAGSRLTVL.

This clonotype came up a few times. The chain has TRBV29-1 and TRBJ2-7; D is possibly TRBD1 (5 bases). V was shortened by 7 bases and J by 2 bases, with 9 bases between the two germline ends. From germline, CDR1 is SQVTM and CDR2 ANQGSEA. This CDR3 contains 11 residues. As DNA, the CDR3 is TGCAGCGCTCTGACAGCCTACGAGCAGTACTTC. Its protein product is CSALTAYEQYF.

The chain links TRBV20-1 to TRBJ2-1; D might be TRBD2 (6 bases). Germline V gene data show CDR1 as DFQATT and CDR2 as SNEGSKA (reference sequence). V was trimmed by 6 bases and J by 7 bases, leaving 19 bases between them. This CDR3 is 14 amino acids long. The CDR3, as DNA: TGCAGTGCAACCGGGACTGACAATGCAAATGAGCAGTTCTTC. Protein: CSATGTDNANEQFF.

The V and J genes are TRBV7-9 and TRBJ2-1; D unclear. Germline assignment: CDR1 SEHNR and CDR2 FQNEAQ (reference sequence). Trimming removed 2 bases at V and 0 bases at J, with 8 bases between. This CDR3 has 15 amino acids. Here the CDR3 reads CASSLYASSYNEQFF. DNA for the CDR3: TGTGCCAGCAGCTTATACGCAAGCTCCTACAATGAGCAGTTCTTC.

In its sample, this clonotype was seen a few times. This sequence joins TRBV7-2 and TRBJ2-5; D is possibly TRBD1 (5 bases). Germline assignment: CDR1 SGHTA and CDR2 FQGNSA. There are 14 residues in the CDR3. V lost 5 bases and J 1 base, leaving 11 bases between the germline ends. The CDR3 loop reads CASSARQFQETQYF. As DNA, the CDR3 is TGTGCCAGCAGCGCGAGACAGTTCCAAGAGACCCAGTACTTC.

The V and J genes are TRBV27 and TRBJ2-2; 9 bases align to TRBD2. The V and J ends lost 4 bases and 11 bases, in that order; junction bases with no gene match: 20. This CDR3 comprises 18 residues. The germline CDR1 and CDR2 sequences are MNHEY and SMNVEV (reference sequence). CDR3 residues: CASSSLTSGYQSDRELFF. The DNA of the CDR3 is TGTGCCAGCAGTTCCCTGACTAGCGGATACCAATCCGACCGAGAGCTGTTTTTT.

V is TRBV12-3 or TRBV12-4 and J is TRBJ2-3; tentatively, D is TRBD1 (5 bases). The CDR3 has 15 amino acids. V dropped 5 bases and J dropped 0 bases, with 12 bases sitting between them. CDR3 protein: CASSGDSRSTDTQYF. CDR3 nucleotide sequence: TGTGCCAGCAGTGGTGACAGTAGGAGCACAGATACGCAGTATTTT.

This clonotype has more than one count but fewer than ten. This sequence joins TRBV7-9 and TRBJ1-1; D gene uncertain. Germline CDR1 reads SEHNR; CDR2 reads FQNEAQ (reference sequence). The CDR3 has 14 residues. V lost 1 base and J lost 5, with 11 bases in between. The CDR3 region is CASSLGLGRTEAFF. For the CDR3, the DNA is TGTGCCAGCAGCTTAGGGCTCGGGCGGACTGAAGCTTTCTTT.

The rearrangement joins TRBV10-3 to TRBJ1-4, with a possible D match to TRBD1 (5 bases). The CDR3 spans 14 residues. Trimming cost V 5 bases and J 4 bases, with 11 bases left between them. CDR1 is ENHRY and CDR2 is SYGVKD in the germline V gene. The CDR3 loop is CAISRGGRNEKLFF. The CDR3 DNA reads TGTGCCATCAGTCGGGGGGGACGTAATGAAAAACTGTTTTTT.

In its sample, this clonotype was seen a few times. The chain has TRBV9 and TRBJ2-7; D may be TRBD1 (6 bases). With 4 bases removed from V and 4 bases from J, the gap between germline ends came to 18 bases. Germline V gene data show CDR1 as SGDLS and CDR2 as YYNGEE. The CDR3 spans 15 residues. The CDR3 sequence: CASSLGAGNQYEQYF. The DNA for the CDR3 is TGTGCCAGCAGCCTGGGGGCGGGCAACCAATACGAGCAGTACTTC.

CDR3 sequence reads: CASMGFGGEGTGELFF. DNA of the CDR3: TGTGCCAGCATGGGCTTCGGGGGAGAGGGCACCGGGGAGCTGTTTTTT. The V gene is TRBV12-3 or TRBV12-4, the J gene TRBJ2-2, with a possible D match to TRBD2 (6 bases). Trimming took 7 bases from V and 4 from J, leaving 19 bases between them. The CDR3 contains 16 residues.

The J gene is TRBJ2-2, the V gene TRBV3-1; tentatively, D is TRBD2 (6 bases). The germline V and J ends were trimmed by 2 bases and 2 bases, with 9 bases remaining between them. Germline V gives CDR1 LGHDT, CDR2 YNNKEL (reference sequence). This CDR3 has 15 amino acids. CDR3 coding DNA: TGTGCCAGCAGCCAACTTAGCGGAAACACCGGGGAGCTGTTTTTT. Encoded protein: CASSQLSGNTGELFF. The variable domain in full, completed from reference TRBV3-1 and TRBJ2-2, reads DTAVSQTPKYLVTQMGNDKSIKCEQNLGHDTMYWYKQDSKKFLKIMFSYNNKELIINETVPNRFSPKSPDKAHLNLHINSLELGDSAVYFCASSQLSGNTGELFFGEGSRLTVL.

This clonotype was detected a few times. The rearrangement uses TRBV29-1 and TRBJ2-7; TRBD1 aligns across 8 bases. The CDR3 runs to 13 residues. The germline gives CDR1 SQVTM, CDR2 ANQGSEA. V shed 5 bases, J shed 5 bases, and the junction held 8 bases outside the gene matches. In DNA form, the CDR3 reads TGCAGCGTTATCTCGCAGGGGGCCGACGAGCAGTACTTC. It encodes CSVISQGADEQYF.

This rearrangement joins TRBV6-1 to TRBJ2-7; 8 bases agree with TRBD1. The germline gives CDR1 MNHNS, CDR2 SASEGT. V gave up 1 base and J gave up 4 bases; unmatched junction bases: 3. The CDR3 consists of 14 residues. The CDR3 DNA follows: TGTGCCAGCAGTGAAGTTGGACAGGGTTACGAGCAGTACTTC. Translation gives CASSEVGQGYEQYF.

This clonotype was observed a handful of times. This sequence joins TRBV11-3 and TRBJ2-4, with a weak D call TRBD2 (5 bases). V was clipped by 0 bases and J by 4 bases, with 16 bases between them. The CDR3 is 17 residues long. Germline V lookup: CDR1 SGHNT, CDR2 YENEEA. The CDR3 DNA reads as TGTGCCAGCAGCTTAGAGGAGGCAGTCGTAGGGAAAAACATTCAGTACTTC. This translates into CASSLEEAVVGKNIQYF.